The 10 T cell receptor beta chains given below trace back to one sample, sequenced in a study of siplizumab effects on memory and regulatory T cells. Assay: immunoSEQ multiplex PCR; the TCRdb copy retains only in-frame clones and omits some. The data show around 110,000 clones, around 94% seen once. Sequenced: non-Treg CD4+ T cells sorted from blood. These receptors came from a human donor in good health.

V and J are TRBV5-1 and TRBJ2-7; TRBD2 might be the D (5 bases). This CDR3 is built from 14 residues. V was pared by 3 bases and J by 0 bases, with 10 bases between. The V gene's germline CDR1 is SGHRS and CDR2 YFSETQ. The CDR3 DNA sequence: TGCGCCAGCAGCTCCCAAGGGAGCTCCTACGAGCAGTACTTC. This translates into CASSSQGSSYEQYF.

The chain is built from TRBV7-3 and TRBJ1-1; TRBD1 matches 9 bases. CDR3 length equals 14 residues. Trimming took 5 bases from V and 5 from J; bases not matched to a gene: 6. The V gene's germline CDR1 is SGHTA and CDR2 FQGTGA. Written as DNA, the CDR3 is TGTGCCAGCAGCCCCGGGACAGGGCGGACTGAAGCTTTCTTT. It yields the protein CASSPGTGRTEAFF.

The chain employs TRBV7-9 and TRBJ2-3, with a possible D match to TRBD2 (6 bases). The ends were cut back, 5 bases at V and 8 bases at J, with 17 bases in the middle. Germline V gene sequence: CDR1 SEHNR, CDR2 FQNEAQ (reference sequence). CDR3 length: 14 residues. The CDR3 nucleotides are TGTGCCAGCAGCCTTGGACGGGAGACCGCTACGCAGTATTTT. This codes for CASSLGRETATQYF.

This chain joins TRBV10-3 and TRBJ2-1; TRBD2 matches at 13 bases. Unmatched junction bases numbered 16, after V lost 8 bases and J lost 0 bases. This CDR3 contains 20 residues. Germline V lookup: CDR1 ENHRY, CDR2 SYGVKD. The CDR3 DNA reads as TGTGCCATCCAACCCTTGGGCGGCACTAGCGGGAGGGGCTCCTACAATGAGCAGTTCTTC. Translation gives CAIQPLGGTSGRGSYNEQFF.

The chain joins TRBV19 to TRBJ1-2, with no clear D. CDR1 and CDR2 from the germline V gene are LNHDA and SQIVND (reference sequence). The CDR3 loop spans 16 amino acids. Trimming removed 9 bases at V and 2 bases at J, with 22 bases between. The CDR3 is CASHKLGATENYGYTF. CDR3 DNA: TGTGCCAGCCACAAATTGGGAGCAACGGAGAACTATGGCTACACCTTC.

The chain recombines TRBV7-3 with TRBJ2-6; no clear D. The CDR3 runs to 17 residues. Per the germline V gene, CDR1 is SGHTA and CDR2 is FQGTGA. Trimming took 1 base from V and 4 from J, leaving 14 bases between them. Here the CDR3 reads CASSLRAQVSGANVLTF. CDR3 in DNA: TGTGCCAGCAGCTTAAGGGCCCAAGTATCAGGGGCCAACGTCCTGACTTTC. Drawing the rest from reference TRBV7-3 and TRBJ2-6, the complete variable domain is GAGVSQTPSNKVTEKGKYVELRCDPISGHTALYWYRQSLGQGPEFLIYFQGTGAADDSGLPNDRFFAVRPEGSVSTLKIQRTERGDSAVYLCASSLRAQVSGANVLTFGAGSRLTVL.

This clone was observed a handful of times. This chain uses TRBV6-5 with TRBJ1-1, with D hard to call. The CDR3 runs to 13 residues. Germline assignment: CDR1 MNHEY and CDR2 SVGAGI. V was shortened by 5 bases and J by 2 bases, with 9 bases between the two germline ends. CDR3 coding DNA: TGTGCCAGCAGTCGAGGGATAAACACTGAAGCTTTCTTT. Translated, it gives CASSRGINTEAFF.

The rearrangement links TRBV4-2 to TRBJ2-7; no clear D gene. The CDR3 is 15 amino acids. The V end was cut by 0 bases, the J end by 1 base, with 10 bases between. CDR1 is LGHNA and CDR2 is YNFKEQ in the germline V gene. In DNA, the CDR3 is TGTGCCAGCAGCCAAGATCAGACGCGGTCCTACGAGCAGTACTTC. Protein: CASSQDQTRSYEQYF.

The V and J genes are TRBV5-4 and TRBJ2-1, with 7 bases matching TRBD2. The trim removed 4 bases at V and 2 bases at J, leaving 6 bases unmatched. The CDR3 spans 15 residues. CDR1 and CDR2 from the germline V gene are SGHNT and YYREEE (reference sequence). DNA of the CDR3: TGTGCCAGCAGCAGAACTAGCGTTCCCTACAATGAGCAGTTCTTC. It encodes CASSRTSVPYNEQFF.

In nucleotides, the CDR3 is TGTGCCAGCAGTTACCGGGAGGGAGCAAACTATGGCTACACCTTC. Protein sequence: CASSYREGANYGYTF. The chain joins TRBV6-6 to TRBJ1-2; D remains unclear. Trimming pared 2 bases from V and 2 bases from J, leaving 12 bases between. Germline lookup yields CDR1 MNHNY and CDR2 SVGAGI (reference sequence). The CDR3 is made up of 15 amino acids.